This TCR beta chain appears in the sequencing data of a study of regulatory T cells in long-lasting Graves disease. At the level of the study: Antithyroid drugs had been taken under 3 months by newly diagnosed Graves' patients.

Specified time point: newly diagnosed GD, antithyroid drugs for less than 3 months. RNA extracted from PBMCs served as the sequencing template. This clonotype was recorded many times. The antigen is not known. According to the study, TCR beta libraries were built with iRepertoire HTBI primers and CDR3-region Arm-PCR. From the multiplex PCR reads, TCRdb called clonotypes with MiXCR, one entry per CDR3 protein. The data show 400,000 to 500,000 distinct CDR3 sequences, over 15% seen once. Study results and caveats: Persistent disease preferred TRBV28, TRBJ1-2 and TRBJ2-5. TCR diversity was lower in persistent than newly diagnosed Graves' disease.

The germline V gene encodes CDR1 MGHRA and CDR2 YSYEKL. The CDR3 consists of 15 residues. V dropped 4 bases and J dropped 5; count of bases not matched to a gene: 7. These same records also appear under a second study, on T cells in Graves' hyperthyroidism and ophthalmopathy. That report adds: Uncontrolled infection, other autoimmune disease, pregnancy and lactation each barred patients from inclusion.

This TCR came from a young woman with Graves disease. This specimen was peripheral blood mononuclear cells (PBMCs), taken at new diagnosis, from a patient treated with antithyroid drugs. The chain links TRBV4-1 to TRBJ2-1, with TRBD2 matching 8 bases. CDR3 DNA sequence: TGCGCCAGCAGCCGGCTGGGACTAGATAACAATGAGCAGTTCTTC. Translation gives CASSRLGLDNNEQFF.